A single T cell receptor beta chain is shown here with its context. Measured with immunoSEQ multiplex PCR; TCRdb has only the in-frame clones, and not every one. The data contain approximately 74,000 clones, around 80% of them seen just once; the ten biggest clones take up more than 4.5%. J gave up 1 base and V 4 bases, and 3 bases lay outside the gene matches. CDR3 length: 16 amino acids. Germline V gene lookup returns CDR1 SGHNT and CDR2 YYREEE (reference sequence). The sample belongs to a study of OX40 agonist ivuxolimab in advanced cancers. The sequencing here drew on CD4+ or CD8+ T cells sorted from blood, taken in a trial of the OX40 agonist ivuxolimab. This clonotype was obtained from an adult with an advanced solid tumor such as melanoma, head and neck, liver or kidney cancer. V and J are TRBV5-4 and TRBJ2-4; 12 positions agree with TRBD2. Written as DNA, the CDR3 is TGTGCCAGCAGCGCCACTAGCGGGGGGGCCAAAAACATTCAGTACTTC. This gives the protein CASSATSGGAKNIQYF. Based on the CDR3 plus reference TRBV5-4 and TRBJ2-4, the full variable domain is ETGVTQSPTHLIKTRGQQVTLRCSSQSGHNTVSWYQQALGQGPQFIFQYYREEENGRGNFPPRFSGLQFPNYSSELNVNALELDDSALYLCASSATSGGAKNIQYFGAGTRLSVL.